This T cell receptor beta chain was captured by sequencing in a study of cytotoxic CD8 clonotypes in ibrutinib-treated CLL. About the research overall: Patients gave response samples after a median about 12 months of treatment, range 6 to 36.

Clones were sequenced by immunoSEQ multiplex PCR, and TCRdb holds only the in-frame ones, with some missing. The table shows about 130,000 clones, with around 84% occurring only once. Germline values: CDR1 GTSNPN, CDR2 SVGIG (reference sequence). The CDR3 is 13 amino acids. The J segment lost 5 bases and the V segment lost 1 base, leaving 2 bases of the junction unmatched. Notes on this clone: The antigen is unknown. This sample also contains other DNA sequences that code for the same CDR3.

The study, taken as a whole, reports: Ibrutinib response saw clonality rise, and progression saw it return toward baseline. Contraction or stability on treatment was seen for public clonotypes, which were uncommon. Sustained-remission patients were sampled at different times than progressing patients were.

The rearrangement links TRBV30 to TRBJ1-5, with TRBD1 matching 7 bases. The sample here was PBMCs, taken after 24 months of ibrutinib treatment. The receptor was isolated from a human donor with chronic lymphocytic leukemia. The CDR3 DNA reads as TGTGCCTGGAGTGGACAGGGCGATCAGCCCCAGCATTTT. Amino acids: CAWSGQGDQPQHF.